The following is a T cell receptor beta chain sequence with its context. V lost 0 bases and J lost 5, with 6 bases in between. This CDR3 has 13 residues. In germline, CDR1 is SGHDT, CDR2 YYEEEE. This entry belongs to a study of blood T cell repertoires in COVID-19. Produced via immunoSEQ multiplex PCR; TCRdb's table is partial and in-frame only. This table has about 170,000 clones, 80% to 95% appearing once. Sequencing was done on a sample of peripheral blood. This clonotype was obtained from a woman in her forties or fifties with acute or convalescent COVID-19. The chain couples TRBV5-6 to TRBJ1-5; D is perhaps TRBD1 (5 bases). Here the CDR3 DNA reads TGTGCCAGCAGCTTGGGGGGGGATCAGCCCCAGCATTTT. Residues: CASSLGGDQPQHF.